Shown below are 8 T cell receptor beta chains from a single sample sequenced in a study of T cells expressing NK-cell markers. No DNA is given; TCRdb re-called the 5' RACE reads and lists each CDR3 protein once. The sample's table shows 400,000 to 550,000 distinct CDR3 sequences. Material: blood T cells: a sorted CD56 or NKG2C T cell subset, CD4+ or CD8+ T cells, or bulk PBMC T cells (not recorded which). The receptor source for this set is a woman between 18 and 75 years old in good health.

The chain carries TRBV4-2 and TRBJ1-2; without DNA, the TCRdb call of TRBD1 cannot be checked. This CDR3 is built from 17 residues. The V gene's germline CDR1 is LGHNA and CDR2 YNFKEQ. The CDR3 spells CASSQVTPGTGGGGYTF.

V and J are TRBV7-2 and TRBJ2-7; TCRdb's D call of TRBD2 is untestable without DNA. CDR3 length equals 16 residues. Germline CDR1 and CDR2: SGHTA and FQGNSA. The CDR3 spells CASSVVSREAFGEQYF.

The CDR3 loop is CASSLGGLVTGELFF. The chain couples TRBV12-3 or TRBV12-4 to TRBJ2-2; the TCRdb call, TRBD2, lacks DNA for checking. The CDR3 covers 15 residues.

This chain uses TRBV6-5 with TRBJ2-3; TCRdb's D gene call, TRBD2, goes unchecked for lack of DNA. Germline V gene data show CDR1 as MNHEY and CDR2 as SVGAGI. The CDR3 sequence is 14 residues long. The chain's CDR3 is CASSSSGISRTQYF.

The rearrangement uses TRBV28 and TRBJ1-6; TCRdb gives TRBD1 as the D gene, but with no DNA this cannot be confirmed. From germline, CDR1 is MDHEN and CDR2 SYDVKM. This CDR3 spans 14 amino acids. The CDR3 region is CASRPGTGGSPLHF.

CDR3 sequence: CASSFSGEYNEQFF. This chain joins TRBV7-9 and TRBJ2-1; TCRdb's D call, TRBD1, is unchecked because there is no DNA. The CDR3 consists of 14 residues. Germline assignment: CDR1 SEHNR and CDR2 FQNEAQ (reference sequence).

The rearrangement links TRBV18 to TRBJ2-1; the TCRdb call, TRBD1, lacks DNA for checking. The CDR3 extends over 14 amino acids. Germline values: CDR1 KGHSH, CDR2 LQKENI. The CDR3 loop is CASSPRRGDNEQFF.

This rearrangement joins TRBV29-1 to TRBJ2-2. The CDR3 extends over 13 amino acids. Per germline, CDR1 SQVTM and CDR2 ANQGSEA. The CDR3: CSVRTYDSGELFF.